Shown below are 30 T cell receptor beta chains from a single sample sequenced in a study of response to subunit inactivated influenza vaccine. TCRdb reanalysed the RT-PCR reads using MiXCR and keeps one entry per CDR3 protein. The profile shows 650,000 to 850,000 distinct CDR3 sequences, around 14% of them singletons. Material: PBMCs from blood, obtained less than 15 days before vaccination. These receptor sequences come from a man aged 45-65 years who received an inactivated influenza vaccine.

V usage is TRBV5-6 and J usage is TRBJ2-1; 9 bases are a match to TRBD1. The germline V gene encodes CDR1 SGHDT and CDR2 YYEEEE. With 4 bases clipped from V and 2 bases from J, the junction kept 4 bases outside the gene matches. The CDR3 runs to 15 residues. CDR3 protein: CASSQGQGPYNEQFF. The CDR3 DNA is TGTGCCAGCAGCCAGGGACAGGGCCCCTACAATGAGCAGTTCTTC.

This clonotype came up many times. V gene TRBV12-3 or TRBV12-4 combines with J gene TRBJ1-1; D not certain. The CDR3 spans 11 residues. Deletions cut 6 bases from V and 9 bases from J, with 11 bases between. The CDR3 nucleotides are TGTGCCAGCAGCCAAGCGGAGAAAGCTTTCTTT. Its protein product is CASSQAEKAFF.

The rearrangement uses TRBV20-1 and TRBJ2-1, with 9 nucleotides matching TRBD1. CDR1 DFQATT and CDR2 SNEGSKA come from the germline V gene (reference sequence). V lost 6 bases, J lost 3 bases, and 3 bases stayed unmatched. The CDR3 spans 13 residues. This chain's CDR3 is CSAETGGYNEQFF. CDR3 nucleotide sequence: TGCAGTGCCGAGACAGGGGGCTACAATGAGCAGTTCTTC.

A few counts support this clonotype. The chain joins TRBV5-1 to TRBJ2-1, with D possibly called TRBD1 or TRBD2 (5 bases each). The length of the CDR3 is 16 residues. V lost 4 bases and J lost 9, with 23 bases in between. Germline assignment: CDR1 SGHRS and CDR2 YFSETQ. DNA for the CDR3: TGCGCCAGCAGCCCCCGTCGTCGGGGCTCCCCCAGTGAGCAGTTCTTC. It translates to CASSPRRRGSPSEQFF.

This clonotype was observed many times. The chain employs TRBV7-2 and TRBJ2-7, with D possibly being TRBD1 (6 bases). This CDR3 has 12 amino acids. V lost 9 bases to trimming and J lost 2 bases, with 11 bases between them. CDR1 and CDR2 (germline): SGHTA, FQGNSA. CDR3 sequence: CASSRDTYEQYF. In DNA form, the CDR3 reads TGTGCCAGTAGTCGGGACACCTACGAGCAGTACTTC.

This clonotype was detected ten times or more. The chain uses TRBV12-3 or TRBV12-4 and TRBJ2-2; 11 bases agree with TRBD2. The CDR3 length is 14 residues. The V and J ends lost 6 bases and 5 bases, in that order; junction bases with no gene match: 2. The DNA for the CDR3 is TGTGCCAGCAGAAGGACTAGCGGGACCGGGGAGCTGTTTTTT. Residues: CASRRTSGTGELFF.

This clonotype was found a few times. This rearrangement joins TRBV9 to TRBJ1-1, with D perhaps matching TRBD1 (6 bases). Deletions cut 0 bases from V and 8 bases from J, with 14 bases between. Germline V CDR1 and CDR2: SGDLS, YYNGEE. The CDR3 totals 14 residues. The CDR3 here is CASSVAGGGREAFF. CDR3 DNA: TGTGCCAGCAGCGTAGCCGGTGGGGGCAGAGAAGCTTTCTTT.

The V call is TRBV7-6, the J call TRBJ2-2; D is perhaps TRBD1 or TRBD2 (5 bases each). The germline CDR1 and CDR2 sequences are SGHVS and FNYEAQ. CDR3 length: 15 amino acids. V was clipped by 0 bases and J by 4 bases, with 9 bases between them. The CDR3 spells CASSLARAGTGELFF. CDR3 nucleotides: TGTGCCAGCAGCTTAGCCAGGGCGGGCACCGGGGAGCTGTTTTTT.

This clonotype showed up many times. This chain joins TRBV7-2 and TRBJ1-6, with D unclear. The V and J ends lost 5 bases and 13 bases respectively, with 15 bases between them. The CDR3 covers 13 residues. Per germline, CDR1 SGHTA and CDR2 FQGNSA. As DNA, the CDR3 is TGTGCCAGCAGCCCCCTCGGGCTATCCCCCCTCCACTTT. Encoded protein: CASSPLGLSPLHF.

This clonotype was seen more than once but under ten times. V usage is TRBV4-3 and J usage is TRBJ1-1, with a tentative D call TRBD1 (6 bases). Germline-derived CDR1 and CDR2 are LGHNA and YSLEER. The CDR3 spans 16 residues. Trimming left V 0 bases short and J 0 bases short, with 11 bases between. The CDR3: CASSQDEGGVNTEAFF. The CDR3 DNA sequence: TGCGCCAGCAGCCAAGATGAGGGGGGGGTGAACACTGAAGCTTTCTTT.

This clonotype occurred a few times. J is TRBJ2-1 and V is TRBV2; TRBD2 might be the D (5 bases). V lost 11 bases, J lost 6 bases, and 20 bases lay in between. This CDR3 comprises 14 residues. CDR1 SNHLY and CDR2 FYNNEI come from the germline V gene. The CDR3 region has the DNA TGTGCCCTGCGGGTCCCAGTAAGGTCCAATGAGCAGTTCTTC. Translation: CALRVPVRSNEQFF.

This clonotype was found a few times. The rearrangement links TRBV6-1 to TRBJ2-1; perhaps TRBD1 as D (6 bases). The germline CDR1 and CDR2 sequences are MNHNS and SASEGT. V lost 6 bases and J lost 7, with 25 bases in between. This CDR3 region has 17 residues. CDR3 residues: CASSSGRGHQWGNEQFF. CDR3 in DNA: TGTGCCAGCAGCAGTGGCAGGGGCCACCAATGGGGGAATGAGCAGTTCTTC.

The chain joins TRBV12-3 or TRBV12-4 to TRBJ1-1; 10 nucleotides align to TRBD1. This CDR3 has 17 amino acids. With V trimmed by 5 bases and J by 4 bases, 13 bases remained unmatched. The CDR3 DNA reads as TGTGCCAGCAGTCGATCCTGGACAGGGGGGGCAGGCACTGAAGCTTTCTTT. Translation gives CASSRSWTGGAGTEAFF.

This clonotype was seen only a few times. The chain has TRBV7-2 and TRBJ1-5, with a tentative D call TRBD1 (5 bases). The CDR3 is 15 amino acids. The germline V and J ends were trimmed by 5 bases and 0 bases, with 11 bases remaining between them. Germline V gene lookup returns CDR1 SGHTA and CDR2 FQGNSA. The CDR3 DNA follows: TGTGCCAGCAGCCCGACAGCTTATAGCAATCAGCCCCAGCATTTT. The encoded protein is CASSPTAYSNQPQHF.

This clonotype has just a few counts. The V and J genes are TRBV27 and TRBJ2-3; 11 nucleotides match TRBD1. V lost 3 bases, J lost 5 bases, and 4 bases stayed unmatched. CDR3 length: 15 amino acids. The germline gives CDR1 MNHEY, CDR2 SMNVEV (reference sequence). In DNA, the CDR3 is TGTGCCAGCAGTTTGGACAGGGGGCTTGAAGATACGCAGTATTTT. Amino acids: CASSLDRGLEDTQYF.

The gene calls are TRBV7-2 and TRBJ2-6, with D perhaps TRBD2 (5 bases). The CDR3 has 16 residues. Germline assignment: CDR1 SGHTA and CDR2 FQGNSA. The V end lost 5 bases, the J end lost 1 base, and 12 bases lay between the germline ends. The CDR3 coding sequence is TGTGCCAGCAGCCCACTCGGGGTTTCTGGGGCCAACGTCCTGACTTTC. Its translation is CASSPLGVSGANVLTF.

This clonotype was detected only a few times. The chain links TRBV29-1 to TRBJ2-1, with D tentatively TRBD1 or TRBD2 (6 bases each). This CDR3 comprises 15 residues. V gave up 8 bases and J gave up 0 bases, with 17 bases separating them. The germline gives CDR1 SQVTM, CDR2 ANQGSEA. The CDR3 here is CSFQERGPSYNEQFF. The CDR3 DNA reads TGCAGCTTCCAGGAACGGGGGCCCTCCTACAATGAGCAGTTCTTC.

This clonotype occurred a few times. This sequence joins TRBV15 and TRBJ2-7; D ambiguous. Looked up from germline, CDR1 is LNHNV and CDR2 is YYDKDF (reference sequence). The CDR3 runs to 12 residues. Trimming left V 0 bases short and J 5 bases short, with 5 bases between. The CDR3 DNA is TGTGCCACCAGCAGAGATAACAACGAGCAGTACTTC. It is translated as CATSRDNNEQYF. The full variable domain, with the rest looked up from reference TRBV15 and TRBJ2-7, is DAMVIQNPRYQVTQFGKPVTLSCSQTLNHNVMYWYQQKSSQAPKLLFHYYDKDFNNEADTPDNFQSRRPNTSFCFLDIRSPGLGDTAMYLCATSRDNNEQYFGPGTRLTVT.

This clonotype showed up just a few times. The chain has TRBV27 and TRBJ2-1, with 10 positions matching TRBD2. Trimming took 5 bases from V and 4 from J; bases not matched to a gene: 11. This CDR3 has 17 residues. Germline V gives CDR1 MNHEY, CDR2 SMNVEV (reference sequence). The CDR3 region is CASSPPGVSGRYNEQFF. The DNA of the CDR3 is TGTGCCAGCAGTCCTCCGGGTGTTAGCGGGAGGTACAATGAGCAGTTCTTC.

In its sample, this clonotype was seen a few times. The chain has TRBV20-1 and TRBJ2-7; D may be TRBD1 (6 bases). The V end lost 0 bases, the J end lost 2 bases, and 20 bases lay between the germline ends. Germline V gene data show CDR1 as DFQATT and CDR2 as SNEGSKA (reference sequence). CDR3 length equals 17 residues. This CDR3 is CSARDRNGQGRPYEQYF. The CDR3 bases are TGCAGTGCTAGAGATAGAAATGGGCAGGGGCGACCCTACGAGCAGTACTTC.

In its sample, this clonotype was seen a few times. The genes are TRBV18 and TRBJ2-2; 9 nucleotides line up with TRBD2. The V gene end was trimmed by 1 base and the J gene end by 4 bases; junction bases not matched to a gene: 4. The germline gives CDR1 KGHSH, CDR2 LQKENI. The CDR3 is 16 amino acids. The CDR3 DNA reads as TGTGCCAGCTCACCACAAGCGGGGGGCATCACCGGGGAGCTGTTTTTT. Residues: CASSPQAGGITGELFF.

This rearrangement joins TRBV24-1 to TRBJ1-2; tentatively, D is TRBD1 (6 bases). Trimming pared 4 bases from V and 6 bases from J, leaving 17 bases between. This CDR3 is built from 15 residues. The germline V gene encodes CDR1 KGHDR and CDR2 SFDVKD. CDR3 bases: TGTGCCACCAGTGACCGATTTTCCTACAGGGATGGCTACACCTTC. Its translation is CATSDRFSYRDGYTF.

The table lists this clonotype with a few counts. The chain combines TRBV6-5 with TRBJ2-3, with 12 positions matching TRBD2. Germline V gene data show CDR1 as MNHEY and CDR2 as SVGAGI. The CDR3 contains 17 residues. V trimming: 2 bases; J trimming: 0 bases; junction bases outside the gene matches: 3. The CDR3 DNA follows: TGTGCCAGCAGTTACCTCGGACTAGCGGGGAGCACAGATACGCAGTATTTT. Protein product: CASSYLGLAGSTDTQYF.

This clonotype has just a few counts. The chain combines TRBV14 with TRBJ2-5; D is unclear. Deletions cut 0 bases from V and 2 bases from J, with 10 bases between. The CDR3 sequence is 15 residues long. Germline V gene lookup returns CDR1 SGHDN and CDR2 FVKESK. CDR3: CASSQDFVRQETQYF. In nucleotides, the CDR3 is TGTGCCAGCAGCCAAGATTTCGTCAGACAAGAGACCCAGTACTTC.

V gene TRBV19 combines with J gene TRBJ2-7; 8 positions match TRBD1. This CDR3 has 14 residues. V shed 7 bases and J 5 bases; nucleotides not matched to a gene: 10. CDR1 LNHDA and CDR2 SQIVND come from the germline V gene (reference sequence). The CDR3 region is CASTGTGGIHEQYF. CDR3 nucleotides: TGTGCCAGTACAGGGACAGGTGGGATCCACGAGCAGTACTTC.

A word on this clonotype: One junction end does not reproduce the germline sequence, and a read error may be involved. This rearrangement joins TRBV7-7 to TRBJ2-7; 11 nucleotides match TRBD1. Germline V gives CDR1 SSHAT, CDR2 FNYEAQ (reference sequence). This CDR3 is built from 15 residues. The DNA for the CDR3 is TGTGCTAGCAGCCAGGGACAGGGGGACGGTTACGAGCAGTACTTC. It yields the protein CASSQGQGDGYEQYF.

The chain is built from TRBV10-2 and TRBJ2-3, with a tentative D call TRBD1 (6 bases). The CDR3 totals 14 residues. CDR1 WSHSY and CDR2 SAAADI come from the germline V gene. V was shortened by 6 bases and J by 5 bases, with 15 bases between the two germline ends. The CDR3 sequence: CASRDHPGVDTQYF. DNA of the CDR3: TGCGCCAGCAGAGACCACCCAGGGGTAGATACGCAGTATTTT.

This clonotype was recorded many times. This CDR3 reads CASSHYSFPGTGHINYGYTF. The CDR3 nucleotides are TGTGCCAGCAGTCACTACTCCTTCCCGGGGACAGGGCATATCAACTATGGCTACACCTTC. J is TRBJ1-2 and V is TRBV28; TRBD1 matches at 9 bases. The length of the CDR3 is 20 residues. With V trimmed by 5 bases and J by 2 bases, 21 bases remained unmatched. Germline V gives CDR1 MDHEN, CDR2 SYDVKM.

This clonotype was counted between two and nine times. V gene TRBV6-6 combines with J gene TRBJ2-7; D is unresolved. The CDR3 is 13 amino acids. Germline loops: CDR1 MNHNY, CDR2 SVGAGI (reference sequence). The V end lost 2 bases, the J end lost 5 bases, and 10 bases lay between the germline ends. The CDR3 DNA sequence: TGTGCCAGCAGTTACCTCCTGGGCCACGAGCAGTACTTC. It codes for CASSYLLGHEQYF.

This clonotype has more than one count but fewer than ten. The V gene is TRBV5-6, the J gene TRBJ2-7; D is tentatively TRBD1 or TRBD2 (7 bases each). Between the trimmed V and J ends, which lost 4 bases and 5 bases, there was a span of 22 bases. CDR1 is SGHDT and CDR2 is YYEEEE in the germline V gene. The CDR3 has 16 residues. CDR3 sequence: CASSRPGGDGKNEQYF. The CDR3 coding sequence is TGTGCCAGCAGCCGGCCAGGGGGGGACGGGAAGAACGAGCAGTACTTC.